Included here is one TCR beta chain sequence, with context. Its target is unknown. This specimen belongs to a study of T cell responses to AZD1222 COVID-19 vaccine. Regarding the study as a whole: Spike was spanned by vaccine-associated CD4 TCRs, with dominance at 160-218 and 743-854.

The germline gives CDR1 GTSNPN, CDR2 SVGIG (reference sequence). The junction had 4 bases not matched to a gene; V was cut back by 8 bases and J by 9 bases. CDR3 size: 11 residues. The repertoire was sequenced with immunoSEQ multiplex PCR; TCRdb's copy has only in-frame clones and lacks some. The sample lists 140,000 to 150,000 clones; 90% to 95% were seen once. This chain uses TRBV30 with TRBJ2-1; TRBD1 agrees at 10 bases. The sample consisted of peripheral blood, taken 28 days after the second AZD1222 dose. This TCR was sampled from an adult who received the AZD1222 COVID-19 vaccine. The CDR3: CARQGAGEQFF. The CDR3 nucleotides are TGTGCCAGACAGGGGGCGGGTGAGCAGTTCTTC. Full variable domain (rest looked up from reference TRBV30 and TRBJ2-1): SQTIHQWPATLVQPVGSPLSLECTVEGTSNPNLYWYRQAAGRGLQLLFYSVGIGQISSEVPQNLSASRPQDRQFILSSKKLLLSDSGFYLCARQGAGEQFFGPGTRLTVL.